Listed below are T cell receptor beta chains from one sample, sequenced in a study of T cell responses to AZD1222 COVID-19 vaccine. Clones were sequenced by immunoSEQ multiplex PCR, and TCRdb holds only the in-frame ones, with some missing. The sample includes about 200,000 clones, 90% to 95% seen only once; the top ten take 3.6%. Here the sequenced sample was peripheral blood, taken 28 days after the second dose of the MenACWY control vaccine. These receptors came from an adult who received the MenACWY meningococcal vaccine as a control. Both conserved end residues are part of each CDR3. The order of the fields is J gene, D gene, clone size, V gene, CDR3 DNA, CDR3 protein. D genes are given only for firm matches. A row's size may be missing; if present it is once, few, many or a size class.

TRBJ2-2 | TRBD2 | - | TRBV7-2 | TGTGCCAGCAGCTTAGGCGGGGTAGCGGGGTTCACCGGGGAGCTGTTTTTT | CASSLGGVAGFTGELFF
TRBJ2-7 | - | - | TRBV28 | TGTGCCAGCAGTTTAGGCGGAAGCTCCTACGAGCAGTACTTC | CASSLGGSSYEQYF
TRBJ1-1 | TRBD1 | - | TRBV14 | TGTGCCAGCAGCCAACACAGGGGCAGCCGAATGAACACTGAAGCTTTCTTT | CASSQHRGSRMNTEAFF
TRBJ1-2 | - | - | TRBV24-1 | TGTGCCACCAGTGACGGGACGGGCCTTACTAACTATGGCTACACCTTC | CATSDGTGLTNYGYTF
TRBJ2-3 | - | - | TRBV11-3 | TGTGCCAGCAGCAAGGGGGGGCCTATGATTCCCCACACAGATACGCAGTATTTT | CASSKGGPMIPHTDTQYF
TRBJ2-7 | - | - | TRBV7-2 | TGTGCCAGCAGCTTCAGGACGGCCCCGTTCTACGAGCAGTACTTC | CASSFRTAPFYEQYF
TRBJ2-7 | - | once | TRBV6-6 | TGTGCCAGCAGTTACGACAGGTCCAGCTCCTACGAGCAGTACTTC | CASSYDRSSSYEQYF
TRBJ2-7 | TRBD1 | - | TRBV7-3 | TGTGCCAGCAGCTTATCGGGACAGGGGGTCTACGAGCAGTACTTC | CASSLSGQGVYEQYF
TRBJ2-3 | - | - | TRBV29-1 | TGCAGCGTGGCCGGGACCGACACAGATACGCAGTATTTT | CSVAGTDTDTQYF
TRBJ2-5 | TRBD1 | once | TRBV7-9 | TGTGCCAGCAGCCCGCGGACAGGGGGCGCGGGAGAGACCCAGTACTTC | CASSPRTGGAGETQYF
TRBJ2-7 | - | - | TRBV19 | TGTGCCAGTAGCTCGTCCTACGAGCAGTACTTC | CASSSSYEQYF
TRBJ1-6 | TRBD1 | - | TRBV27 | TGTGCCAGCACGCACGGGACAGTTCATAATTCACCCCTCCACTTT | CASTHGTVHNSPLHF
TRBJ2-7 | - | - | TRBV21-1 | TGTGCCAGCAAAGCGAACCGGGATAAGAGGGGCGAGCAGTACTTC | CASKANRDKRGEQYF
TRBJ2-7 | TRBD1 | - | TRBV3-1/TRBV3-2 | TGTGCCAGCAGCCCGGACAGGGGGCTATACGAGCAGTACTTC | CASSPDRGLYEQYF
TRBJ1-3 | - | - | TRBV29-1 | TGCAGCGTACCCATAAACTCTGGAAACACCATATATTTT | CSVPINSGNTIYF
TRBJ1-1 | - | few | TRBV4-2 | TGTGCCAGCAGCCAAGTTTCTACTGAAGCTTTCTTT | CASSQVSTEAFF
TRBJ1-2 | - | - | TRBV19 | TGTGCCAGTAGCAATCCGGGAATATTTAGGGGCTACACCTTC | CASSNPGIFRGYTF
TRBJ2-7 | - | - | TRBV6-2/TRBV6-3 | TGTGCCAGCAGTTACTCGAATCGACCCGAGCAGTACTTC | CASSYSNRPEQYF
TRBJ1-6 | - | once | TRBV7-2 | TGTGCCAGCAGCTGGACTCGGGGTGGGAATTCACCCCTCCACTTT | CASSWTRGGNSPLHF
TRBJ1-1 | - | - | TRBV7-9 | TGTGCCAGCAGCTGGCGGACGGGGGTGAACACTGAAGCTTTCTTT | CASSWRTGVNTEAFF
TRBJ1-1 | - | - | TRBV27 | TGTGCCAGCAGCCGAACAGCGAACACTGAAGCTTTCTTT | CASSRTANTEAFF
TRBJ2-7 | - | - | TRBV5-8 | TGTGCCAGCAGGTTGGGAGTAGTCACCTACGAGCAGTACTTC | CASRLGVVTYEQYF